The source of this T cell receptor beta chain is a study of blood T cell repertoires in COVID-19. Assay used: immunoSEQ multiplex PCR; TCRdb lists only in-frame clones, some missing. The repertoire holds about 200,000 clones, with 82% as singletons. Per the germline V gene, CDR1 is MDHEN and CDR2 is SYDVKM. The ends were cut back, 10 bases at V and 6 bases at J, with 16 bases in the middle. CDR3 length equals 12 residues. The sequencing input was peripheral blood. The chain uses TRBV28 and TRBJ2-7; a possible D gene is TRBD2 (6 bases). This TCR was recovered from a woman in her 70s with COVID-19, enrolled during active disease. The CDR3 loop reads CATLGLFGEQYF. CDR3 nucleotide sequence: TGTGCCACCCTTGGACTATTTGGCGAGCAGTACTTC.